The 19 T cell receptor beta chains reported below all come from one sample, sequenced in a study of post-analysis software for immune sequencing data. Study-wide points: TRBV5-6, TRBV5-1 and TRBV20-1 were among several TRBV segments more frequent in patients than controls.

Prepared libraries of TCR beta cDNA carried unique molecular identifiers. TCRdb itself ran the PCR reads through MiXCR, one entry per CDR3 protein. The top ten clones hold roughly 4.4% of a sample with hundreds of thousands of distinct CDR3 sequences, about 50% of them seen once. Their antigens remain unidentified. Source material: blood. The receptors derive from a girl aged 10 to 17 with multiple sclerosis.

The chain carries TRBV7-3 and TRBJ2-1; TRBD2 matches at 11 bases. CDR3 size: 18 residues. V dropped 1 base and J dropped 0; count of bases not matched to a gene: 5. CDR1 and CDR2 (germline): SGHTA, FQGTGA. The CDR3 DNA follows: TGTGCCAGCAGCTTAAGGGGACTAGCGGTAGACTCCTACAATGAGCAGTTCTTC. As protein: CASSLRGLAVDSYNEQFF.

The chain recombines TRBV29-1 with TRBJ2-7; D might be TRBD1 (6 bases). CDR1 and CDR2 (germline): SQVTM, ANQGSEA. The V gene lost 4 bases and the J gene lost 5 bases, with 12 bases spanning the gap. This CDR3 spans 12 amino acids. Written as DNA, the CDR3 is TGCAGCGTTGGACAGGTTATCCACGAGCAGTACTTC. Translating it yields CSVGQVIHEQYF.

V gene TRBV24-1 combines with J gene TRBJ2-1; weak D call: TRBD2 (6 bases). The CDR3 is 16 amino acids. The germline V and J ends were trimmed by 4 bases and 5 bases, with 17 bases remaining between them. CDR1 KGHDR and CDR2 SFDVKD come from the germline V gene. The CDR3 DNA reads TGTGCCACCAGTGACATTAGGAGGGACGGAAACAATGAGCAGTTCTTC. Translation gives CATSDIRRDGNNEQFF.

This chain uses TRBV5-1 with TRBJ2-7; 8 nucleotides line up with TRBD2. This CDR3 has 16 residues. Unmatched junction bases numbered 12, after V lost 6 bases and J lost 1 base. CDR1 and CDR2 from the germline V gene are SGHRS and YFSETQ. The CDR3 coding sequence is TGCGCCAGCACCCACGGTGGGAGCGGGGGATCCTACGAGCAGTACTTC. Translated: CASTHGGSGGSYEQYF.

Only a few counts were recorded for this clonotype. The chain combines TRBV4-1 with TRBJ2-5; no reliable D call. Germline assignment: CDR1 MGHRA and CDR2 YSYEKL. V lost 0 bases and J 1 base, leaving 9 bases between the germline ends. The CDR3 is made up of 15 amino acids. CDR3 DNA: TGCGCCAGCAGCCAAGACTGGGCAGGCCAAGAGACCCAGTACTTC. The encoded protein is CASSQDWAGQETQYF.

This chain connects TRBV29-1 to TRBJ2-2; D tentatively fits TRBD1 or TRBD2 (5 bases each). Germline CDR1 reads SQVTM; CDR2 reads ANQGSEA. V was shortened by 3 bases and J by 4 bases, with 21 bases between the two germline ends. This CDR3 has 17 residues. This chain's CDR3 is CSVDEGPEGALTGELFF. The CDR3 DNA follows: TGCAGCGTTGATGAGGGACCCGAGGGAGCACTCACCGGGGAGCTGTTTTTT.

This sequence joins TRBV12-3 or TRBV12-4 and TRBJ1-5; D is undetermined. This CDR3 is built from 13 residues. Trimming shortened V by 6 bases and J by 0 bases, and 6 bases separated the two germline ends. The CDR3 DNA reads as TGTGCCAGCAGCAAGCATAGCAATCAGCCCCAGCATTTT. Translating it yields CASSKHSNQPQHF.

This clonotype turned up a few times. The V gene is TRBV9, the J gene TRBJ2-4; D is unresolved. Trimming took 3 bases from V and 8 from J, leaving 12 bases between them. Germline V CDR1 and CDR2: SGDLS, YYNGEE. The CDR3 contains 13 residues. CDR3 sequence (DNA): TGTGCCAGCAGCGATGCCCGTTGGGACATTCAGTACTTC. Encoded protein: CASSDARWDIQYF.

The table lists this clonotype with a few counts. V usage is TRBV20-1 and J usage is TRBJ2-7, with D tentatively TRBD1 or TRBD2 (5 bases each). Between the trimmed V and J ends, which lost 6 bases and 0 bases, there was a span of 18 bases. The CDR3 loop spans 15 amino acids. From germline, CDR1 is DFQATT and CDR2 SNEGSKA (reference sequence). The CDR3 nucleotides read TGCAGTGCAAGTCCTCCGGGACGGAGCTCCTACGAGCAGTACTTC. As protein: CSASPPGRSSYEQYF.

This chain connects TRBV20-1 to TRBJ2-1; a weak D match, TRBD2 (6 bases). Trimming removed 5 bases from V and 7 bases from J, with 18 bases in between. CDR1 and CDR2 from the germline V gene are DFQATT and SNEGSKA (reference sequence). The CDR3 loop spans 14 amino acids. The CDR3 sequence: CSAQPTGDFNEQFF. As DNA, the CDR3 is TGCAGTGCTCAGCCAACGGGAGATTTTAATGAGCAGTTCTTC.

This clonotype was observed a handful of times. V is TRBV19 and J is TRBJ1-5; possible D gene TRBD1, 6 bases. The CDR3 totals 20 residues. Deletions cut 4 bases from V and 2 bases from J, with 27 bases between. Per germline, CDR1 LNHDA and CDR2 SQIVND (reference sequence). CDR3 protein: CASSTAAGTSFSWGNQPQHF. The CDR3 DNA sequence: TGTGCCAGTAGTACCGCAGCCGGGACATCCTTTTCTTGGGGCAATCAGCCCCAGCATTTT. Looking up the rest from reference TRBV19 and TRBJ1-5 gives the full variable domain: DGGITQSPKYLFRKEGQNVTLSCEQNLNHDAMYWYRQDPGQGLRLIYYSQIVNDFQKGDIAEGYSVSREKKESFPLTVTSAQKNPTAFYLCASSTAAGTSFSWGNQPQHFGDGTRLSIL.

This clonotype was counted a few times. The CDR3 sequence: CASSLSSGIEAFF. In nucleotides, the CDR3 is TGTGCCAGCAGCCTTTCCTCGGGGATAGAAGCTTTCTTT. The genes are TRBV12-3 or TRBV12-4 and TRBJ1-1, with unresolved D. The CDR3 loop spans 13 amino acids. The germline V and J ends were trimmed by 6 bases and 8 bases, with 16 bases remaining between them.

This clonotype has ten or more counts. The chain combines TRBV20-1 with TRBJ1-1; 7 nucleotides line up with TRBD1. CDR1 and CDR2 from the germline V gene are DFQATT and SNEGSKA (reference sequence). This CDR3 is built from 14 residues. The J segment lost 7 bases and the V segment lost 1 base, leaving 9 bases of the junction unmatched. As DNA, the CDR3 is TGCAGTGCTAGAGTTCCGACAGGGAGGAATGAAGCTTTCTTT. Protein product: CSARVPTGRNEAFF.

V usage is TRBV4-1 and J usage is TRBJ2-3; D is undetermined. CDR3 size: 19 residues. Trimming took off 3 bases at V and 3 bases at J, with 25 bases between the two ends. Per germline, CDR1 MGHRA and CDR2 YSYEKL. The CDR3 region is CASSHAHASSSVGTDTQYF. The CDR3 nucleotides read TGCGCCAGCAGCCACGCCCACGCCAGTTCCTCGGTTGGTACAGATACGCAGTATTTT.

This chain joins TRBV14 and TRBJ1-2, with a tentative D call TRBD1 (5 bases). This CDR3 has 14 residues. Germline loops: CDR1 SGHDN, CDR2 FVKESK. With 1 base removed from V and 10 bases from J, the gap between germline ends came to 16 bases. The CDR3 here is CASSQVRSGEDYTF. CDR3 bases: TGTGCCAGCAGCCAAGTCAGATCGGGGGAAGACTACACCTTC. Combining the CDR3 with reference TRBV14 and TRBJ1-2 gives the whole variable domain EAGVTQFPSHSVIEKGQTVTLRCDPISGHDNLYWYRRVMGKEIKFLLHFVKESKQDESGMPNNRFLAERTGGTYSTLKVQPAELEDSGVYFCASSQVRSGEDYTFGSGTRLTVV.

This clonotype was observed a handful of times. This chain links TRBV5-1 with TRBJ1-1; TRBD1 might be the D (5 bases). The CDR3 totals 15 residues. With 4 bases removed from V and 0 bases from J, the gap between germline ends came to 13 bases. CDR1 and CDR2 from the germline V gene are SGHRS and YFSETQ. CDR3 protein: CASSPGSGLNTEAFF. CDR3 in DNA: TGCGCCAGCAGCCCAGGGTCGGGTTTGAACACTGAAGCTTTCTTT.

The J gene is TRBJ2-7, the V gene TRBV2; the match to TRBD2 covers 9 bases. Gene TRBJ2-5 matches the end of the DNA better, so the J call may be wrong. Germline V CDR1 and CDR2: SNHLY, FYNNEI. CDR3 length: 15 residues. Written as DNA, the CDR3 is TGTGCCAGCAGTAGAGCGGGAGGTAGGGGGGAGACCCAGTACTTC. This gives the protein CASSRAGGRGETQYF.

The chain joins TRBV5-1 to TRBJ1-2; D gene unclear. Germline CDR1 reads SGHRS; CDR2 reads YFSETQ. The CDR3 runs 13 residues. Trimming pared 5 bases from V and 3 bases from J, leaving 11 bases between. The CDR3 DNA follows: TGCGCCAGCAGAAACCCGATGGACTATGGCTACACCTTC. This translates into CASRNPMDYGYTF.

The CDR3 spells CASSTEEQYF. CDR3 sequence (DNA): TGTGCCAGCAGTACTGAGGAGCAGTACTTC. The chain carries TRBV6-5 and TRBJ2-7; D gene uncertain. V dropped 5 bases and J dropped 7 bases, with 6 bases sitting between them. Germline V lookup: CDR1 MNHEY, CDR2 SVGAGI. CDR3 length: 10 amino acids.